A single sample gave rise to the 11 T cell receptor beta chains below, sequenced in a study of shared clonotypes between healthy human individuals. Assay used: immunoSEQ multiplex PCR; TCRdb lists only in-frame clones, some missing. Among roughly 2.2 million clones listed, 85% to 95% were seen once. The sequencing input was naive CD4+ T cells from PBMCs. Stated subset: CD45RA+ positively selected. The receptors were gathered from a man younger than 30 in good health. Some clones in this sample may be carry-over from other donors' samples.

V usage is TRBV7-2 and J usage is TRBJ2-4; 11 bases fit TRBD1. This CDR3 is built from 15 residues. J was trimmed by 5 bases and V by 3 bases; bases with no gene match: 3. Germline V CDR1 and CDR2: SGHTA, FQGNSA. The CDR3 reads CASSLGQGGENIQYF. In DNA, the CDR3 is TGTGCCAGCAGCTTGGGACAGGGGGGAGAAAACATTCAGTACTTC.

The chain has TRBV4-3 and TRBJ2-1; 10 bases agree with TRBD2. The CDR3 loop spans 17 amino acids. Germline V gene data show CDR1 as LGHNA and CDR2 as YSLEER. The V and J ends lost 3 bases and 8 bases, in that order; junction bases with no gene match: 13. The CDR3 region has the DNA TGCGCCAGCAGCCAGAGGATGGGTAGCGGGAGGAACCATGAGCAGTTCTTC. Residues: CASSQRMGSGRNHEQFF.

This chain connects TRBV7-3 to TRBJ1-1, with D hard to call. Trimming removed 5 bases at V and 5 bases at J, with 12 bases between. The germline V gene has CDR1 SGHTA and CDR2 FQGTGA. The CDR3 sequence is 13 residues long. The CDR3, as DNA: TGTGCCAGCAGCCCCACGTCGGGGACTGAAGCTTTCTTT. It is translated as CASSPTSGTEAFF.

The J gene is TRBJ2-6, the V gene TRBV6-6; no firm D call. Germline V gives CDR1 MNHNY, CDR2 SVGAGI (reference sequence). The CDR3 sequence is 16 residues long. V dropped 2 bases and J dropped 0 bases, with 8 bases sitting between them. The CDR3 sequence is CASSYAPGSGANVLTF. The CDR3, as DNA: TGTGCCAGCAGTTACGCCCCCGGCTCTGGGGCCAACGTCCTGACTTTC.

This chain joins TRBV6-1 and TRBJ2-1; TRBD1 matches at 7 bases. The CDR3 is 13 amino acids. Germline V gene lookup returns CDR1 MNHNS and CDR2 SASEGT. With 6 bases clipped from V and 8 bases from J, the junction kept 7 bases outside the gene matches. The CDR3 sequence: CASSLTGLHEQFF. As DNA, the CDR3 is TGTGCCAGCAGCCTGACAGGGTTGCATGAGCAGTTCTTC.

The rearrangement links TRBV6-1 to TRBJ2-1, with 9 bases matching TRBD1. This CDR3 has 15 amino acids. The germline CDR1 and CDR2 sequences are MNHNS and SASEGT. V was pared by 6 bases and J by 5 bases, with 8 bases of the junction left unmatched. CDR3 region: CASRKTGTGNNEQFF. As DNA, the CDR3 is TGTGCCAGCAGGAAAACCGGGACAGGGAACAATGAGCAGTTCTTC.

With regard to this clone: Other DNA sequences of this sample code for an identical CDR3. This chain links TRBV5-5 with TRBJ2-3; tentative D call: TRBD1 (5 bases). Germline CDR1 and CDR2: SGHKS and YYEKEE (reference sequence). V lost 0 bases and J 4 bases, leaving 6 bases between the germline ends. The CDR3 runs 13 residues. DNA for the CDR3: TGTGCCAGCAGCTTGGGGGGCGCAGATACGCAGTATTTT. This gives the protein CASSLGGADTQYF.

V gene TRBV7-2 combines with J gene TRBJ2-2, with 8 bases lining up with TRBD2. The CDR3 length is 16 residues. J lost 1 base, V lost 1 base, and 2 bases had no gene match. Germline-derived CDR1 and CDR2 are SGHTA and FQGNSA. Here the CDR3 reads CASSLEAGGNTGELFF. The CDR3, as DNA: TGTGCCAGCAGCTTAGAGGCGGGAGGGAACACCGGGGAGCTGTTTTTT.

CDR3 residues: CASSQWGRGTEAFF. The CDR3 nucleotides read TGCGCCAGCAGCCAATGGGGGCGAGGCACTGAAGCTTTCTTT. The rearrangement links TRBV4-1 to TRBJ1-1, with a possible D match to TRBD1 (6 bases). This CDR3 is built from 14 residues. Germline V lookup: CDR1 MGHRA, CDR2 YSYEKL. V lost 2 bases, J lost 4 bases, and 11 bases lay in between.

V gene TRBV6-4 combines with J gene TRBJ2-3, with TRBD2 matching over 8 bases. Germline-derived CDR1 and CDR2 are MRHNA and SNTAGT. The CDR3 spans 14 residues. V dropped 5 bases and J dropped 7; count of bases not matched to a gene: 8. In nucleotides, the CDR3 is TGTGCCAGCAGTCCTTCCCGGGAGGGGAATACGCAGTATTTT. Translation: CASSPSREGNTQYF.

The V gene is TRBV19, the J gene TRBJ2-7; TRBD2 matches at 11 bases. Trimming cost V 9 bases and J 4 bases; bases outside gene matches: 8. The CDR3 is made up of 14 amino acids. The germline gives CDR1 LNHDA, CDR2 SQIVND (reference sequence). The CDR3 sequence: CASKGTSGLYEQYF. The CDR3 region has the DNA TGTGCCAGCAAGGGGACTAGCGGTTTGTACGAGCAGTACTTC.